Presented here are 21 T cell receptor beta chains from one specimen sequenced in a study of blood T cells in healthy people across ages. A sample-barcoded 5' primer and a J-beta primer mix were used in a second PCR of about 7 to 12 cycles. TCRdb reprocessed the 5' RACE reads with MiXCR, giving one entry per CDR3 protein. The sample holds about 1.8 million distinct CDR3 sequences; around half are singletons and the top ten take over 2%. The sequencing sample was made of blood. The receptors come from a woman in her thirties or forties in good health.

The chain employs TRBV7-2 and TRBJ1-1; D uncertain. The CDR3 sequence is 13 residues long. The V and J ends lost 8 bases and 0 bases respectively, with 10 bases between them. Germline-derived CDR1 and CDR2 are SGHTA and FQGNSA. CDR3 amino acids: CASRRVMNTEAFF. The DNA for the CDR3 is TGTGCCAGCCGCCGGGTTATGAACACTGAAGCTTTCTTT.

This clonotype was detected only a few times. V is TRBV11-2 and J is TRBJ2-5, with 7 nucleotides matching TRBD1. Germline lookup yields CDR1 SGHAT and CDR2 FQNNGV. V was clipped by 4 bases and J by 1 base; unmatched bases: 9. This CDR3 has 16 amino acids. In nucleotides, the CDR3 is TGTGCCAGCAGCTCGACCCGGGACAGACCCCAAGAGACCCAGTACTTC. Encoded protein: CASSSTRDRPQETQYF. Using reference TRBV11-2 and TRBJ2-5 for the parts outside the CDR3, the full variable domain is EAGVAQSPRYKIIEKRQSVAFWCNPISGHATLYWYQQILGQGPKLLIQFQNNGVVDDSQLPKDRFSAERLKGVDSTLKIQPAKLEDSAVYLCASSSTRDRPQETQYFGPGTRLLVL.

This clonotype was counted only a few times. Here the CDR3 reads CASSPGRLAGDSYNEQFF. CDR3 nucleotide sequence: TGTGCCAGCAGCCCAGGACGACTAGCGGGGGACTCCTACAATGAGCAGTTCTTC. This rearrangement joins TRBV7-9 to TRBJ2-1; 12 bases align to TRBD2. The V gene's germline CDR1 is SEHNR and CDR2 FQNEAQ (reference sequence). V was clipped by 5 bases and J by 0 bases; unmatched bases: 8. CDR3 length equals 18 residues.

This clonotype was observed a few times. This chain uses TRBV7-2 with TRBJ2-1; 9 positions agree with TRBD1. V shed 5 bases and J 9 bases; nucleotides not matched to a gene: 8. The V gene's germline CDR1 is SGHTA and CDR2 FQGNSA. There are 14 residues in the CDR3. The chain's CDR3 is CASSAKTGGREQFF. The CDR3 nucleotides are TGTGCCAGCAGCGCTAAGACAGGGGGGCGTGAGCAGTTCTTC.

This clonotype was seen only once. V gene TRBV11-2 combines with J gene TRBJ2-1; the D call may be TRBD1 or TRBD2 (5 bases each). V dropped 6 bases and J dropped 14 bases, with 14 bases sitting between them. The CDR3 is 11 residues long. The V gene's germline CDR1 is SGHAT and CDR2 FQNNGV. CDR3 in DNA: TGTGCCAGCAGGGGACCGGGACGAGAGTTCTTC. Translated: CASRGPGREFF.

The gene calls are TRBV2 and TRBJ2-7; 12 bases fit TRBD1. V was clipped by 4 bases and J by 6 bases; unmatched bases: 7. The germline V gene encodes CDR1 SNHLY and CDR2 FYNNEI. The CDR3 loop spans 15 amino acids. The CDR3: CASSGAGTGGFEQYF. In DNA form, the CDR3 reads TGTGCCAGCAGTGGGGCCGGGACAGGGGGCTTCGAGCAGTACTTC.

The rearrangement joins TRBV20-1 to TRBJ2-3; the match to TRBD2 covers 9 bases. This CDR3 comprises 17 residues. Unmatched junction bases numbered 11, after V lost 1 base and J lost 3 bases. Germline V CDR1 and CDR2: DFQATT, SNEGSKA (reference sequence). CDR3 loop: CSARAPSGDRGTDTQYF. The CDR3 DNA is TGCAGTGCTAGAGCCCCTAGCGGGGATCGGGGTACAGATACGCAGTATTTT.

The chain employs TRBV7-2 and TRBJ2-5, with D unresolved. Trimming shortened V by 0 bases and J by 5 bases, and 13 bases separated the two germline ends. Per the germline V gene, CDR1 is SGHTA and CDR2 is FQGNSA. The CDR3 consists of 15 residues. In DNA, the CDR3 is TGTGCCAGCAGCTTAGCCTTTAGCAGGATGGAGACCCAGTACTTC. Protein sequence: CASSLAFSRMETQYF.

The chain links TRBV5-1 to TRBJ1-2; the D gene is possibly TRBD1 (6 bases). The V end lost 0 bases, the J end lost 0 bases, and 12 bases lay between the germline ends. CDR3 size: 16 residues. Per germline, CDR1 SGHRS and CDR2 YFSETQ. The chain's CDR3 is CASSLVQGPPNYGYTF. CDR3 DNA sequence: TGCGCCAGCAGCTTGGTTCAGGGGCCCCCTAACTATGGCTACACCTTC.

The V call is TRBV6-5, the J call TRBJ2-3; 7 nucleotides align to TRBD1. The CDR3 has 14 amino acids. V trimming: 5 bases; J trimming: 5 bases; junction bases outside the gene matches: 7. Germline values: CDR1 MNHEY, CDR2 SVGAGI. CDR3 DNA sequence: TGTGCCAGCAGTGACAGGGTAGTTAGAGATACGCAGTATTTT. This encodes CASSDRVVRDTQYF.

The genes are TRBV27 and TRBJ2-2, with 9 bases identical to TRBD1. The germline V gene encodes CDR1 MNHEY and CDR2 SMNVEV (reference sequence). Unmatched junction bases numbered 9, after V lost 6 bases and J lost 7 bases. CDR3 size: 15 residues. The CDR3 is CASRGNRGRGGELFF. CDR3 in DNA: TGTGCCAGCAGGGGTAACAGGGGGCGAGGCGGGGAGCTGTTTTTT.

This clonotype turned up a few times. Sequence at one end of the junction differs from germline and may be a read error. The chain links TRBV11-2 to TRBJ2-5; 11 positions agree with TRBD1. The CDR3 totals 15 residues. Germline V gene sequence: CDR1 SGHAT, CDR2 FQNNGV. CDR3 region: CASSRTGGFQETQYF. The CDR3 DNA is TGCGCCAGCAGCCGGACAGGGGGCTTCCAAGAGACCCAGTACTTC. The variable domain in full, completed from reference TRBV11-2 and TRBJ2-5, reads EAGVAQSPRYKIIEKRQSVAFWCNPISGHATLYWYQQILGQGPKLLIQFQNNGVVDDSQLPKDRFSAERLKGVDSTLKIQPAKLEDSAVYLCASSRTGGFQETQYFGPGTRLLVL.

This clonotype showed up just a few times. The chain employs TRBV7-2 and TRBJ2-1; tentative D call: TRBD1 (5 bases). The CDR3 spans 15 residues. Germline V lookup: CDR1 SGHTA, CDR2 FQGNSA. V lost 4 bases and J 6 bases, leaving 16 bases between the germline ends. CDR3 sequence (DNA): TGTGCCAGCAGCTCCACAGCAGCCCAGGGCAATGAGCAGTTCTTC. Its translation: CASSSTAAQGNEQFF.

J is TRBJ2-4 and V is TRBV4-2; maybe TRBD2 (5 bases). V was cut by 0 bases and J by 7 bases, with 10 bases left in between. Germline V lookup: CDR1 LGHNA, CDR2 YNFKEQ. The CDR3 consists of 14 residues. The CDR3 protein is CASSQDHGGNIQYF. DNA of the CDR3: TGTGCCAGCAGCCAAGATCACGGAGGCAACATTCAGTACTTC.

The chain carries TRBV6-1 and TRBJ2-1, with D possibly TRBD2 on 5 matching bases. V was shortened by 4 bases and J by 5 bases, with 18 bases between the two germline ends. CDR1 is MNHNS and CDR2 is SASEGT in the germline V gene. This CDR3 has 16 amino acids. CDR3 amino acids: CASSGLSSSSHNEQFF. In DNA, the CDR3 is TGTGCCAGCAGTGGCCTCTCTAGCTCAAGCCACAATGAGCAGTTCTTC.

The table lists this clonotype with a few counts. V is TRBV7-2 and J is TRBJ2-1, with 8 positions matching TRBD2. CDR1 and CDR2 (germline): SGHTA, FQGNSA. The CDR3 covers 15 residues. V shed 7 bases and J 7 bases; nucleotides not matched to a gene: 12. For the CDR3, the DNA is TGTGCCAGCAATCTCGTCGGACTAGCAGGGAATGAGCAGTTCTTC. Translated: CASNLVGLAGNEQFF. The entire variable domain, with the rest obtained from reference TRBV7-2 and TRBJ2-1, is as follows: GAGVSQSPSNKVTEKGKDVELRCDPISGHTALYWYRQSLGQGLEFLIYFQGNSAPDKSGLPSDRFSAERTGGSVSTLTIQRTQQEDSAVYLCASNLVGLAGNEQFFGPGTRLTVL.

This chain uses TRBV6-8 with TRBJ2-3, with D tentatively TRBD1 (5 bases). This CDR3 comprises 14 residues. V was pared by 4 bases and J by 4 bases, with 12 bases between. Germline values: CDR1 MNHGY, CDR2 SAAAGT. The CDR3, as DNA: TGTGCCAGCAGTTTGGCAGGGTACTCAGATACGCAGTATTTT. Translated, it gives CASSLAGYSDTQYF.

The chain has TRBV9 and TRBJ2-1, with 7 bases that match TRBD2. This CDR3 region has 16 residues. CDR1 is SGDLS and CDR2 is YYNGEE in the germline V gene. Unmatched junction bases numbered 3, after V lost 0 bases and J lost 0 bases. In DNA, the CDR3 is TGTGCCAGCAGCGTAGGAGCGGGGAGCTCCTACAATGAGCAGTTCTTC. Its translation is CASSVGAGSSYNEQFF. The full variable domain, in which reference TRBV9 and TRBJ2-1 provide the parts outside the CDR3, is DSGVTQTPKHLITATGQRVTLRCSPRSGDLSVYWYQQSLDQGLQFLIQYYNGEERAKGNILERFSAQQFPDLHSELNLSSLELGDSALYFCASSVGAGSSYNEQFFGPGTRLTVL.

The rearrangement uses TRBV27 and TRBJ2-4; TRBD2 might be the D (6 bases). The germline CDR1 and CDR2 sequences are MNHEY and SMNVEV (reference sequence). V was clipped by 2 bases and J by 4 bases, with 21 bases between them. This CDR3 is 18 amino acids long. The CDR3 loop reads CASSLVPPREAVKNIQYF. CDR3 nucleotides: TGTGCCAGCAGTTTAGTTCCCCCCAGGGAGGCGGTGAAAAACATTCAGTACTTC.

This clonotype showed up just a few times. The CDR3 reads CASSLMQRQGQPQHF. CDR3 bases: TGTGCCAGCAGCTTGATGCAACGTCAGGGTCAGCCCCAGCATTTT. This rearrangement joins TRBV7-2 to TRBJ1-5; a possible D gene is TRBD1 (5 bases). The CDR3 contains 15 residues. V lost 3 bases and J lost 6, with 15 bases in between. Germline-derived CDR1 and CDR2 are SGHTA and FQGNSA. Variable domain in full (rest from reference TRBV7-2 and TRBJ1-5): GAGVSQSPSNKVTEKGKDVELRCDPISGHTALYWYRQSLGQGLEFLIYFQGNSAPDKSGLPSDRFSAERTGGSVSTLTIQRTQQEDSAVYLCASSLMQRQGQPQHFGDGTRLSIL.

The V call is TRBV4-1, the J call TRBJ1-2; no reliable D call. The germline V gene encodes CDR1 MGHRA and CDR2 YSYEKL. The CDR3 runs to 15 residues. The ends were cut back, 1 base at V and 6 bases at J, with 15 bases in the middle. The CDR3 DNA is TGCGCCAGCAGCCAAGGTGTTGTGACGATCAATGGCTACACCTTC. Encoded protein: CASSQGVVTINGYTF.